A single sample gave rise to the 25 T cell receptor beta chains below, sequenced in a study of cytomegalovirus exposure and HLA in healthy donors. The table came from immunoSEQ multiplex PCR; TCRdb's copy has only in-frame clones and leaves some out. Of 220,000 or so clones in the sample, approximately 83% were seen once. The material sequenced was PBMCs. The receptors originated from a woman aged 25 to 39 in good health and CMV-seropositive.

The V call is TRBV5-6, the J call TRBJ2-1; D call uncertain. The germline V gene has CDR1 SGHDT and CDR2 YYEEEE. The germline V and J ends were trimmed by 0 bases and 5 bases, with 12 bases remaining between them. This CDR3 has 15 residues. DNA of the CDR3: TGTGCCAGCAGCTTGGCCAATTCACTGGACAATGAGCAGTTCTTC. This sequence encodes CASSLANSLDNEQFF.

The chain uses TRBV7-9 and TRBJ1-1, with D unresolved. There are 12 residues in the CDR3. V was shortened by 5 bases and J by 8 bases, with 12 bases between the two germline ends. CDR1 is SEHNR and CDR2 is FQNEAQ in the germline V gene (reference sequence). The CDR3 sequence is CASSPGTSEAFF. The CDR3, as DNA: TGTGCCAGCAGCCCCGGTACATCCGAAGCTTTCTTT.

The chain is built from TRBV15 and TRBJ2-1; 7 bases align to TRBD1. CDR3 length equals 14 residues. Germline trimming cut 4 bases from V and 7 bases from J; bases unmatched to any gene: 7. Germline assignment: CDR1 LNHNV and CDR2 YYDKDF (reference sequence). The CDR3 region has the DNA TGTGCCACCAGCACTAGGCAGGGGGAAAATGAGCAGTTCTTC. This encodes CATSTRQGENEQFF.

The rearrangement links TRBV19 to TRBJ2-7; the D gene is possibly TRBD2 (5 bases). Between the trimmed V and J ends, which lost 1 base and 0 bases, there was a span of 7 bases. The germline gives CDR1 LNHDA, CDR2 SQIVND (reference sequence). The CDR3 contains 14 residues. The CDR3 nucleotides are TGTGCCAGTAGTATAGCGGGAAACTCCTACGAGCAGTACTTC. It yields the protein CASSIAGNSYEQYF.

The V gene is TRBV11-2, the J gene TRBJ2-7, with D possibly matching TRBD2 (6 bases). The V gene lost 5 bases and the J gene lost 3 bases, with 17 bases spanning the gap. Germline V gene lookup returns CDR1 SGHAT and CDR2 FQNNGV. The CDR3 contains 15 residues. The chain's CDR3 is CASSPQDTGLYEQYF. As DNA, the CDR3 is TGTGCCAGCAGCCCCCAGGACACGGGACTCTACGAGCAGTACTTC.

J is TRBJ1-2 and V is TRBV11-2, with D tentatively TRBD1 (6 bases). The CDR3 is 16 residues long. CDR1 and CDR2 (germline): SGHAT, FQNNGV. Trimming stripped 3 bases from V and 4 bases from J, with 18 bases between. CDR3 sequence: CASSFGGQGKFYGYTF. For the CDR3, the DNA is TGTGCCAGCAGCTTCGGGGGGCAGGGGAAATTCTATGGCTACACCTTC. The full variable domain, its missing parts supplied by reference TRBV11-2 and TRBJ1-2, is EAGVAQSPRYKIIEKRQSVAFWCNPISGHATLYWYQQILGQGPKLLIQFQNNGVVDDSQLPKDRFSAERLKGVDSTLKIQPAKLEDSAVYLCASSFGGQGKFYGYTFGSGTRLTVV.

The genes are TRBV29-1 and TRBJ1-1; D gene uncertain. Germline-derived CDR1 and CDR2 are SQVTM and ANQGSEA. The CDR3 totals 12 residues. V shed 3 bases and J shed 3 bases, with 8 bases lying between them. CDR3: CSVDLGDTEAFF. The CDR3 DNA is TGCAGCGTTGATCTCGGGGACACTGAAGCTTTCTTT.

This chain connects TRBV6-5 to TRBJ2-2; perhaps TRBD2 as D (6 bases). V dropped 7 bases and J dropped 6 bases, with 12 bases sitting between them. Germline CDR1 and CDR2: MNHEY and SVGAGI. The CDR3 extends over 13 amino acids. CDR3: CASTQWRAGELFF. The CDR3 DNA is TGTGCCAGCACTCAGTGGAGGGCCGGGGAGCTGTTTTTT.

This clone appeared a few times. V usage is TRBV29-1 and J usage is TRBJ2-3; 14 positions agree with TRBD2. Germline-derived CDR1 and CDR2 are SQVTM and ANQGSEA. The V segment lost 6 bases and the J segment 1 base; nucleotides outside the gene matches: 9. The CDR3 is 17 amino acids. As DNA, the CDR3 is TGCAGCGTCACCGGGACTAGCGGGAGAGGGGGCACAGATACGCAGTATTTT. Amino acids: CSVTGTSGRGGTDTQYF.

The V call is TRBV27, the J call TRBJ1-1; D is perhaps TRBD1 (5 bases). This CDR3 has 14 residues. Germline-derived CDR1 and CDR2 are MNHEY and SMNVEV (reference sequence). V lost 5 bases and J 7 bases, leaving 17 bases between the germline ends. This CDR3 is CASSIGATLFEAFF. The CDR3 DNA reads as TGTGCCAGCAGTATAGGGGCGACTCTTTTTGAAGCTTTCTTT.

V gene TRBV5-1 combines with J gene TRBJ2-3; weak D call: TRBD2 (6 bases). The CDR3 runs 17 residues. V was shortened by 0 bases and J by 6 bases, with 20 bases between the two germline ends. Per the germline V gene, CDR1 is SGHRS and CDR2 is YFSETQ. The DNA of the CDR3 is TGCGCCAGCAGCTTGGTCTCCCAGCGGGTGACGTCGGATACGCAGTATTTT. Translation gives CASSLVSQRVTSDTQYF.

This rearrangement joins TRBV4-1 to TRBJ2-6; no definite D call. V dropped 0 bases and J dropped 0 bases, with 12 bases sitting between them. This CDR3 has 18 residues. The germline gives CDR1 MGHRA, CDR2 YSYEKL. CDR3: CASSQETRPSSGANVLTF. CDR3 nucleotide sequence: TGCGCCAGCAGCCAAGAGACGCGTCCATCCTCTGGGGCCAACGTCCTGACTTTC.

The chain uses TRBV29-1 and TRBJ2-1; 10 bases map to TRBD1. V was clipped by 6 bases and J by 5 bases; unmatched bases: 7. This CDR3 has 14 residues. Germline CDR1 SQVTM, CDR2 ANQGSEA. The CDR3 is CSVLPGQGNNEQFF. DNA of the CDR3: TGCAGCGTACTACCGGGACAGGGGAACAATGAGCAGTTCTTC.

The V and J genes are TRBV4-1 and TRBJ2-5, with 7 bases fitting TRBD2. Looked up from germline, CDR1 is MGHRA and CDR2 is YSYEKL. With 3 bases clipped from V and 2 bases from J, the junction kept 6 bases outside the gene matches. The CDR3 has 15 residues. In nucleotides, the CDR3 is TGCGCCAGCAGCCAGAGAGGCGGGGGACAAGAGACCCAGTACTTC. It codes for CASSQRGGGQETQYF.

The genes are TRBV27 and TRBJ1-1; 8 bases are shared with TRBD1. From germline, CDR1 is MNHEY and CDR2 SMNVEV (reference sequence). Trimming took 7 bases from V and 1 from J; bases not matched to a gene: 5. The CDR3 length is 14 residues. The CDR3 sequence is CASTPDRENTEAFF. In nucleotides, the CDR3 is TGTGCCAGCACCCCGGACAGGGAGAACACTGAAGCTTTCTTT.

The chain is built from TRBV10-2 and TRBJ2-1, with D maybe TRBD2 (5 bases). The germline CDR1 and CDR2 sequences are WSHSY and SAAADI. Between the trimmed V and J ends, which lost 4 bases and 2 bases, there was a span of 9 bases. The CDR3 runs 14 residues. The chain's CDR3 is CASSVGLTYNEQFF. The CDR3 region has the DNA TGCGCCAGCAGTGTCGGACTCACCTACAATGAGCAGTTCTTC.

The chain combines TRBV19 with TRBJ2-5; D may be TRBD2 (5 bases). Looked up from germline, CDR1 is LNHDA and CDR2 is SQIVND (reference sequence). V gave up 3 bases and J gave up 5 bases, with 19 bases separating them. This CDR3 contains 16 residues. CDR3 in DNA: TGTGCCAGTAGTATGGGCACTAGTTTAGGTAGTGAGACCCAGTACTTC. This translates into CASSMGTSLGSETQYF.

The table lists this clone with a count of one. The chain employs TRBV14 and TRBJ2-7, with D perhaps matching TRBD2 (5 bases). Germline loops: CDR1 SGHDN, CDR2 FVKESK. V lost 4 bases and J lost 7, with 20 bases in between. The CDR3 is 15 residues long. CDR3 nucleotides: TGTGCCAGCAGCCCCCTCGCGGGTGGACTGGGGGAGCAGTACTTC. This codes for CASSPLAGGLGEQYF.

This CDR3 is CASSLADRTAGYTF. The CDR3 bases are TGTGCCAGCAGCTTAGCCGACAGGACAGCTGGCTACACCTTC. The chain carries TRBV13 and TRBJ1-2; possibly TRBD1 for D (6 bases). There are 14 residues in the CDR3. Trimming left V 1 base short and J 7 bases short, with 13 bases between. CDR1 is PRHDT, CDR2 FYEKMQ, per germline (reference sequence). Filled out from reference TRBV13 and TRBJ1-2, the complete variable domain reads AAGVIQSPRHLIKEKRETATLKCYPIPRHDTVYWYQQGPGQDPQFLISFYEKMQSDKGSIPDRFSAQQFSDYHSELNMSSLELGDSALYFCASSLADRTAGYTFGSGTRLTVV.

The chain uses TRBV2 and TRBJ2-5; D remains ambiguous. Germline V lookup: CDR1 SNHLY, CDR2 FYNNEI. The CDR3 is 11 amino acids. V was trimmed by 7 bases and J by 6 bases, leaving 9 bases between them. CDR3 coding DNA: TGTGCCAGCAAATCTCCTCAGACCCAGTACTTC. It yields the protein CASKSPQTQYF. Variable domain in full (rest from reference TRBV2 and TRBJ2-5): EPEVTQTPSHQVTQMGQEVILRCVPISNHLYFYWYRQILGQKVEFLVSFYNNEISEKSEIFDDQFSVERPDGSNFTLKIRSTKLEDSAMYFCASKSPQTQYFGPGTRLLVL.

This clone showed up many times. Within the sample, other DNA sequences also encode this same CDR3. The chain links TRBV30 to TRBJ1-1; D ambiguous. Trimming left V 0 bases short and J 4 bases short, with 6 bases between. Per germline, CDR1 GTSNPN and CDR2 SVGIG (reference sequence). The CDR3 has 12 amino acids. The CDR3 region is CAWSVGSTEAFF. DNA of the CDR3: TGTGCCTGGAGTGTAGGGAGCACTGAAGCTTTCTTT.

The rearrangement uses TRBV4-2 and TRBJ2-3, with D unclear. CDR1 and CDR2 from the germline V gene are LGHNA and YNFKEQ. The CDR3 covers 15 residues. With 0 bases removed from V and 0 bases from J, the gap between germline ends came to 7 bases. DNA for the CDR3: TGTGCCAGCAGCCAAGACAGAGAAAGCACAGATACGCAGTATTTT. Encoded protein: CASSQDRESTDTQYF.

This clone was detected once. The chain has TRBV4-3 and TRBJ2-7; 9 positions agree with TRBD2. Germline CDR1 LGHNA, CDR2 YSLEER. There are 18 residues in the CDR3. The V and J ends lost 0 bases and 7 bases, in that order; junction bases with no gene match: 16. The DNA of the CDR3 is TGCGCCAGCAGCCAAGATTTGGATTTCGAGCGGGAGGCCCGAGAGCAGTACTTC. Translating gives CASSQDLDFEREAREQYF.

The chain recombines TRBV28 with TRBJ1-2; possibly TRBD1 for D (5 bases). The CDR3 extends over 13 amino acids. V lost 5 bases and J lost 8, with 15 bases in between. Germline V CDR1 and CDR2: MDHEN, SYDVKM. DNA for the CDR3: TGTGCCAGCAGTCCGCGACAGCCGGTCGGCTACACCTTC. Translating gives CASSPRQPVGYTF.

This clone occurred a few times. The V gene is TRBV19, the J gene TRBJ1-5, with D possibly TRBD1 on 6 matching bases. The CDR3 covers 15 residues. Germline assignment: CDR1 LNHDA and CDR2 SQIVND (reference sequence). The V gene lost 6 bases and the J gene lost 6 bases, with 18 bases spanning the gap. The CDR3 nucleotides read TGTGCCAGTAGCGAAGATACAGGGTCGGCTCAGCCCCAGCATTTT. The encoded protein is CASSEDTGSAQPQHF.